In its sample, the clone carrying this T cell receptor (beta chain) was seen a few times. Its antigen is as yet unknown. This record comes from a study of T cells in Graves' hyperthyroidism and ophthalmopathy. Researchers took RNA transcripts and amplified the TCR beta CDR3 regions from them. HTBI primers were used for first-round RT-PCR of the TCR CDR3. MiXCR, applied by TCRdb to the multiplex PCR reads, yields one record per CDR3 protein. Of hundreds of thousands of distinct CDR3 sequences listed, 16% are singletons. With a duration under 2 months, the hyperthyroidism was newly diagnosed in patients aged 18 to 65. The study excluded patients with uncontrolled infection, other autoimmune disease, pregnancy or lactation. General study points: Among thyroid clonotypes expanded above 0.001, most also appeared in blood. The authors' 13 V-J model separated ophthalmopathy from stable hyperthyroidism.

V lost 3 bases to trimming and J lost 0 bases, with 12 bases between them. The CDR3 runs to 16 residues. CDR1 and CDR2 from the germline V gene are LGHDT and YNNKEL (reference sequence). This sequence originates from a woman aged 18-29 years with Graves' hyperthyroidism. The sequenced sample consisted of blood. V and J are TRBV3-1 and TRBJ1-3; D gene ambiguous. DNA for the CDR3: TGTGCCAGCAGCCAGGATAGAATCCCCTCTGGAAACACCATATATTTT. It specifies CASSQDRIPSGNTIYF.